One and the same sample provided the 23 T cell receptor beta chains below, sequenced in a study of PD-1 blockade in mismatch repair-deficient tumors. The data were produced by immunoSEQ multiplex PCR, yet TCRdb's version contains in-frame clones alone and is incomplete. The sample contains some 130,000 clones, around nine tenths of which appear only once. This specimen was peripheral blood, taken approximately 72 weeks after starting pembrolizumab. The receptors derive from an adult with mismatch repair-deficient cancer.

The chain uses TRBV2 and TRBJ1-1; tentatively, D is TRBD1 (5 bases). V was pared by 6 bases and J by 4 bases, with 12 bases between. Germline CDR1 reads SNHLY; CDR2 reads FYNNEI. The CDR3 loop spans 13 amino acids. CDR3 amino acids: CASREGLGTEAFF. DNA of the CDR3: TGTGCCAGCAGAGAGGGGTTAGGCACTGAAGCTTTCTTT.

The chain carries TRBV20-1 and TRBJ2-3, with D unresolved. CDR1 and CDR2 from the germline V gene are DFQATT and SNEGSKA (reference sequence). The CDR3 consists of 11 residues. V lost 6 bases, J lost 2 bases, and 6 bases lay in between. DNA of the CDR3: TGCAGTGCCTCAGTCACAGATACGCAGTATTTT. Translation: CSASVTDTQYF.

The CDR3 spells CASSAGASVNTGELFF. Here the CDR3 DNA reads TGTGCCAGCAGCGCTGGCGCCTCTGTGAACACCGGGGAGCTGTTTTTT. The genes are TRBV7-9 and TRBJ2-2, with D hard to call. Per the germline V gene, CDR1 is SEHNR and CDR2 is FQNEAQ (reference sequence). V dropped 5 bases and J dropped 1 base, with 14 bases sitting between them. The CDR3 loop spans 16 amino acids.

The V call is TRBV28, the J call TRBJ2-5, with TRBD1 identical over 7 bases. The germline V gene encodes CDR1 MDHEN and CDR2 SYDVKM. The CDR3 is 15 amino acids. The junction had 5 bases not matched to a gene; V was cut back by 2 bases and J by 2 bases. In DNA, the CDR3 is TGTGCCAGCAGTTTAGGACAGGTACAACAAGAGACCCAGTACTTC. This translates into CASSLGQVQQETQYF.

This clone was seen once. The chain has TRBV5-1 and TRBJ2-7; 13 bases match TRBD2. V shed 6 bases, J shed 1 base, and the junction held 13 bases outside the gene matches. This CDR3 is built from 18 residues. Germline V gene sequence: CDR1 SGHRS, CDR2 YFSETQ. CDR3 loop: CASTNPGLAGPFSYEQYF. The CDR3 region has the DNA TGCGCCAGCACCAATCCGGGACTAGCGGGACCATTTTCCTACGAGCAGTACTTC.

The DNA for the CDR3 is TGTGCCATCAGTGGGGTCCCGACAGGGGGTACCTACGAGCAGTACTTC. Its translation is CAISGVPTGGTYEQYF. This sequence joins TRBV10-3 and TRBJ2-7; TRBD1 agrees at 9 bases. The CDR3 spans 16 residues. CDR1 and CDR2 from the germline V gene are ENHRY and SYGVKD. With 4 bases clipped from V and 2 bases from J, the junction kept 9 bases outside the gene matches.

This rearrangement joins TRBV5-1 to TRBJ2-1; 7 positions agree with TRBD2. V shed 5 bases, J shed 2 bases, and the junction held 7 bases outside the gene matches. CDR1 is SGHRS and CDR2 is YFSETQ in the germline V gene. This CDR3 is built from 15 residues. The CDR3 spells CASRPTAGPYNEQFF. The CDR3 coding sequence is TGCGCCAGCAGACCGACAGCGGGACCCTACAATGAGCAGTTCTTC.

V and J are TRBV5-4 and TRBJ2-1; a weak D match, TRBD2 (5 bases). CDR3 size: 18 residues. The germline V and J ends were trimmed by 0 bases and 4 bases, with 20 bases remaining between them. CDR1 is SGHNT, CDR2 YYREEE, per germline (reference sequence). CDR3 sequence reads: CASSLGGSERGNYNEQFF. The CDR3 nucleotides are TGTGCCAGCAGCTTGGGAGGGAGTGAGAGAGGCAATTACAATGAGCAGTTCTTC. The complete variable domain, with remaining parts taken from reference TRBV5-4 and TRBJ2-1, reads ETGVTQSPTHLIKTRGQQVTLRCSSQSGHNTVSWYQQALGQGPQFIFQYYREEENGRGNFPPRFSGLQFPNYSSELNVNALELDDSALYLCASSLGGSERGNYNEQFFGPGTRLTVL.

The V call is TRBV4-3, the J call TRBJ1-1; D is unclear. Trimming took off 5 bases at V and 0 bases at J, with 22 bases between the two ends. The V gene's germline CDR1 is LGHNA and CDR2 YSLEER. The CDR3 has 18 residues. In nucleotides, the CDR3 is TGCGCCAGCAGCTCCCCGGGGAGGCTTGGGCTTTTGAACACTGAAGCTTTCTTT. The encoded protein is CASSSPGRLGLLNTEAFF.

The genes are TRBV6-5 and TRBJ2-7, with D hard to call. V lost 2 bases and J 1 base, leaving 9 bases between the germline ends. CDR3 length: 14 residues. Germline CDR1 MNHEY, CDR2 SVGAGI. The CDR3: CASSYGQLSYEQYF. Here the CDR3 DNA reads TGTGCCAGCAGTTACGGGCAGCTTTCCTACGAGCAGTACTTC.

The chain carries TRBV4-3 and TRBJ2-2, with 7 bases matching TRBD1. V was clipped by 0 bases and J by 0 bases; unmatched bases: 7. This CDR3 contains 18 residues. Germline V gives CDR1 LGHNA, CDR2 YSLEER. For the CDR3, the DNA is TGCGCCAGCAGCCAAGAAAGGCTAACAGGGGCGAACACCGGGGAGCTGTTTTTT. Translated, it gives CASSQERLTGANTGELFF.

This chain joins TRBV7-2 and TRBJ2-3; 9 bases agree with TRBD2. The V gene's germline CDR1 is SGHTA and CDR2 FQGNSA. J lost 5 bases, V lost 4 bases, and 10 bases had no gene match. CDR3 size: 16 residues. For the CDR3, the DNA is TGTGCCAGCAGCTCCCTGGCGGGAGGGCCGGTAGATACGCAGTATTTT. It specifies CASSSLAGGPVDTQYF.

The CDR3 sequence: CASSKGREKNTEAFF. The DNA for the CDR3 is TGTGCCAGCAGCAAAGGGAGGGAGAAGAACACTGAAGCTTTCTTT. This rearrangement joins TRBV21-1 to TRBJ1-1. TRBV21-1 is a pseudogene locus. The CDR3 consists of 15 residues.

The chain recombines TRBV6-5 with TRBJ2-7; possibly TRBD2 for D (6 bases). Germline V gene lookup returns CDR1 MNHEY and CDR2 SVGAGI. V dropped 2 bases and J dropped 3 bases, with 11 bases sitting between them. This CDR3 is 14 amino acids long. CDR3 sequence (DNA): TGTGCCAGCAGTTACGGCGGGATCGGCTACGAGCAGTACTTC. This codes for CASSYGGIGYEQYF.

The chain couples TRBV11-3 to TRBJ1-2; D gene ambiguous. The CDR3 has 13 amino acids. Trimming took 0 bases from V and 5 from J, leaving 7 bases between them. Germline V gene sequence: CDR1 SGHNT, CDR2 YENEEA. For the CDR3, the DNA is TGTGCCAGCAGCTTAGATCTACAGTATGGCTACACCTTC. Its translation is CASSLDLQYGYTF.

This CDR3 is CATSRDSVPQAYEQYF. The CDR3 DNA reads as TGTGCCACCAGCAGAGATTCCGTCCCCCAGGCCTACGAGCAGTACTTC. The V and J genes are TRBV15 and TRBJ2-7, with D uncertain. CDR1 is LNHNV and CDR2 is YYDKDF in the germline V gene (reference sequence). This CDR3 contains 16 residues. Trimming removed 0 bases from V and 2 bases from J, with 14 bases in between.

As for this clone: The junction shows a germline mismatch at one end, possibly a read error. CDR3 coding DNA: TGTGCCAGCAGCCTAGCGGGCAGAACCTACGAGCAGTACTTC. Amino acids: CASSLAGRTYEQYF. The chain couples TRBV7-9 to TRBJ2-7, with 8 bases aligning to TRBD2. The CDR3 sequence is 14 residues long. The germline gives CDR1 SEHNR, CDR2 FQNEAQ (reference sequence).

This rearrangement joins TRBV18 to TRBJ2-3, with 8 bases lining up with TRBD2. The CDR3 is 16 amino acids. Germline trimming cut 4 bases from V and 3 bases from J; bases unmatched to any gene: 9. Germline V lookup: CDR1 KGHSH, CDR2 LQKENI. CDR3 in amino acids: CASSRSGLGGTDTQYF. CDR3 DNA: TGTGCCAGCTCACGTTCGGGACTAGGGGGTACAGATACGCAGTATTTT.

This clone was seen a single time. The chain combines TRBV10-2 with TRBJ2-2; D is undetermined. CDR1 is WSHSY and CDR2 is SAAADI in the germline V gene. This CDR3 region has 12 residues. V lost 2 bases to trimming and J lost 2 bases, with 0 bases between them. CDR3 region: CASSENTGELFF. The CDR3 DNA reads TGCGCCAGCAGTGAGAACACCGGGGAGCTGTTTTTT.

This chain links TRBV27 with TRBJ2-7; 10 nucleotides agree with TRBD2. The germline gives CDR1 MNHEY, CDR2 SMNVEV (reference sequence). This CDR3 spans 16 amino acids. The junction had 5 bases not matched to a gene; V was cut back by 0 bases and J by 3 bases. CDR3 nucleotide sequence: TGTGCCAGCAGTTTATCGGGGACTAGCGCCTACTACGAGCAGTACTTC. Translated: CASSLSGTSAYYEQYF.

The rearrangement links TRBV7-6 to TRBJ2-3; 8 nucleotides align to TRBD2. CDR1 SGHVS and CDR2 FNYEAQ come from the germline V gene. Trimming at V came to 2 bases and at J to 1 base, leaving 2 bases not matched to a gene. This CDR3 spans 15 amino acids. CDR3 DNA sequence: TGTGCCAGCAGCTTAAAGACTAGCGGCACAGATACGCAGTATTTT. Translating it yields CASSLKTSGTDTQYF.

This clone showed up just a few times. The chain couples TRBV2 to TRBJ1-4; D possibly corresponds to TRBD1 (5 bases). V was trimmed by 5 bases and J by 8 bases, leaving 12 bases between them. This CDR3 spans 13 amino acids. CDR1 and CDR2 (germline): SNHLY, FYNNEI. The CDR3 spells CASSPAGREKLFF. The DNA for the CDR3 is TGTGCCAGCAGTCCCGCAGGGCGGGAAAAACTGTTTTTT. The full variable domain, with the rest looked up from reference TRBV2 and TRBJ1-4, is EPEVTQTPSHQVTQMGQEVILRCVPISNHLYFYWYRQILGQKVEFLVSFYNNEISEKSEIFDDQFSVERPDGSNFTLKIRSTKLEDSAMYFCASSPAGREKLFFGSGTQLSVL.

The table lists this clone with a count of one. This chain's CDR3 is CASSYAASGNNEQFF. CDR3 nucleotide sequence: TGTGCCAGCAGTTACGCGGCTAGCGGCAACAATGAGCAGTTCTTC. V gene TRBV6-5 combines with J gene TRBJ2-1, with TRBD2 matching 7 bases. Germline-derived CDR1 and CDR2 are MNHEY and SVGAGI. The CDR3 covers 15 residues. Germline trimming cut 2 bases from V and 5 bases from J; bases unmatched to any gene: 6.